The next 9 T cell receptor beta chains were all read from a single sample in a study of cytomegalovirus exposure and HLA in healthy donors. Primers: 60 Vbeta forward and 13 Jbeta reverse. Sequenced by immunoSEQ multiplex PCR; TCRdb stores in-frame clones only, minus some. This sample's clone table lists tens of thousands of clones. Sequenced material: PBMCs. These receptors were taken from a man younger than 40 in good health and CMV-seropositive.

This rearrangement joins TRBV6-5 to TRBJ2-7, with D possibly TRBD1 on 5 matching bases. V gave up 0 bases and J gave up 4 bases, with 10 bases separating them. This CDR3 contains 14 residues. CDR1 and CDR2 (germline): MNHEY, SVGAGI. CDR3 nucleotide sequence: TGTGCCAGCAGTTACTCAGGGGCAGGGTACGAGCAGTACTTC. It specifies CASSYSGAGYEQYF.

The chain recombines TRBV2 with TRBJ2-7; D not certain. Trimming shortened V by 5 bases and J by 4 bases, and 3 bases separated the two germline ends. CDR1 SNHLY and CDR2 FYNNEI come from the germline V gene. CDR3 size: 10 residues. DNA for the CDR3: TGTGCCAGCAGTCCGTACGAGCAGTACTTC. It codes for CASSPYEQYF.

The rearrangement uses TRBV9 and TRBJ1-2; no reliable D call. The germline V gene has CDR1 SGDLS and CDR2 YYNGEE. Trimming stripped 6 bases from V and 2 bases from J, with 11 bases between. The CDR3 contains 13 residues. The CDR3 DNA reads as TGTGCCAGCACTGGAACAGACAACTATGGCTACACCTTC. Protein sequence: CASTGTDNYGYTF.

The chain uses TRBV5-6 and TRBJ2-2; 11 positions match TRBD1. The V gene end was trimmed by 4 bases and the J gene end by 5 bases; junction bases not matched to a gene: 10. There are 17 residues in the CDR3. The germline V gene has CDR1 SGHDT and CDR2 YYEEEE. This chain's CDR3 is CASSPDRGRVRTGELFF. The CDR3 bases are TGTGCCAGCAGCCCGGACAGGGGGCGAGTGAGAACCGGGGAGCTGTTTTTT.

This chain links TRBV9 with TRBJ2-5, with D possibly being TRBD1 (6 bases). Trimming stripped 4 bases from V and 2 bases from J, with 9 bases between. CDR1 and CDR2 (germline): SGDLS, YYNGEE. The CDR3 sequence is 13 residues long. CDR3 sequence: CASSFGQQETQYF. CDR3 DNA sequence: TGTGCCAGCAGCTTCGGACAGCAAGAGACCCAGTACTTC. The full variable domain, its missing parts supplied by reference TRBV9 and TRBJ2-5, is DSGVTQTPKHLITATGQRVTLRCSPRSGDLSVYWYQQSLDQGLQFLIQYYNGEERAKGNILERFSAQQFPDLHSELNLSSLELGDSALYFCASSFGQQETQYFGPGTRLLVL.

This chain connects TRBV7-9 to TRBJ1-6, with 8 bases that match TRBD1. With 6 bases clipped from V and 8 bases from J, the junction kept 0 bases outside the gene matches. CDR1 SEHNR and CDR2 FQNEAQ come from the germline V gene (reference sequence). The CDR3 sequence is 12 residues long. CDR3 sequence reads: CASRDRDSPLHF. For the CDR3, the DNA is TGTGCCAGCAGGGACAGGGATTCACCCCTCCACTTT.

The V and J genes are TRBV7-9 and TRBJ1-5; D possibly corresponds to TRBD1 (5 bases). Germline CDR1 is SEHNR and CDR2 is FQNEAQ (reference sequence). This CDR3 has 16 residues. Trimming shortened V by 0 bases and J by 7 bases, and 16 bases separated the two germline ends. The CDR3 DNA is TGTGCCAGCAGCTTAGCGGGAGGTCCGGGGGACCAGCCCCAGCATTTT. This sequence encodes CASSLAGGPGDQPQHF.

The chain employs TRBV6-1 and TRBJ1-5, with TRBD1 identical over 8 bases. There are 14 residues in the CDR3. After removal of 4 bases from V and 1 base from J, the junction contained 0 bases not matched to a gene. The germline gives CDR1 MNHNS, CDR2 SASEGT. CDR3 nucleotide sequence: TGTGCCAGCAGTGGGGACAGGAGCAATCAGCCCCAGCATTTT. Translation gives CASSGDRSNQPQHF.

The CDR3, as DNA: TGTGCCAGCAGAGAACCCGGGACACAAACCTACGAGCAGTACTTC. Translating gives CASREPGTQTYEQYF. The chain joins TRBV11-2 to TRBJ2-7; perhaps TRBD1 as D (6 bases). V was shortened by 6 bases and J by 2 bases, with 17 bases between the two germline ends. The CDR3 spans 15 residues. Looked up from germline, CDR1 is SGHAT and CDR2 is FQNNGV.